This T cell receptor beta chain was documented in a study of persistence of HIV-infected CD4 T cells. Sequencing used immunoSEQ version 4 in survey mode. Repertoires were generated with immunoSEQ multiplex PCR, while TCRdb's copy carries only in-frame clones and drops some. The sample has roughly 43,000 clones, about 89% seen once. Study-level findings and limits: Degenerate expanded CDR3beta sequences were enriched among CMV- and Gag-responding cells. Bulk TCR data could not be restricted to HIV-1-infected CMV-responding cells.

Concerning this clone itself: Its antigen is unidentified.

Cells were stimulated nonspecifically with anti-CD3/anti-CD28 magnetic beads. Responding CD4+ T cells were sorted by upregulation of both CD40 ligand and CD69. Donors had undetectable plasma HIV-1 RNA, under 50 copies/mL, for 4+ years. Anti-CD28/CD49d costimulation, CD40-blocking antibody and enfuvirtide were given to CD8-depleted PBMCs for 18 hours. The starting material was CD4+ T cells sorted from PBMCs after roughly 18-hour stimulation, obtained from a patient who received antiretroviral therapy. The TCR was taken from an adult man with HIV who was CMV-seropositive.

The CDR3, as DNA: TGTGCCAGCAGTCAGGGAGCAACTAATGAAAAACTGTTTTTT. Translated, it gives CASSQGATNEKLFF. The rearrangement links TRBV28 to TRBJ1-4; possible D gene TRBD1, 5 bases. This CDR3 is built from 14 residues. Looked up from germline, CDR1 is MDHEN and CDR2 is SYDVKM. Between the trimmed V and J ends, which lost 5 bases and 0 bases, there was a span of 7 bases.